Shown below are 32 T cell receptor beta chains from a single sample sequenced in a study of T cells expressing NK-cell markers. Following a re-call of the 5' RACE reads, TCRdb has one entry per CDR3 protein and lacks DNA. The specimen's table records some 440,000 distinct CDR3 sequences. The sequenced sample consisted of blood T cells: a sorted CD56 or NKG2C T cell subset, CD4+ or CD8+ T cells, or bulk PBMC T cells (not recorded which). Receptors were obtained from a woman between 45 and 60 years old in good health.

The chain uses TRBV24-1 and TRBJ2-3. The germline gives CDR1 KGHDR, CDR2 SFDVKD. The CDR3 sequence is 15 residues long. The CDR3 sequence is CATSDALGRTDTQYF.

The rearrangement links TRBV27 to TRBJ2-3. Germline CDR1 is MNHEY and CDR2 is SMNVEV (reference sequence). This CDR3 has 15 amino acids. The CDR3 sequence: CASSPTSRPTDTQYF.

J is TRBJ1-5 and V is TRBV20-1; the D call of TRBD1 rests on TCRdb alone, since no DNA is present to check it. The CDR3 length is 14 residues. In germline, CDR1 is DFQATT, CDR2 SNEGSKA (reference sequence). CDR3 amino acids: CSAREGQQRGPQHF.

The chain employs TRBV27 and TRBJ2-3; the TCRdb call, TRBD2, lacks DNA for checking. Looked up from germline, CDR1 is MNHEY and CDR2 is SMNVEV (reference sequence). The CDR3 has 16 amino acids. The CDR3: CASRHALLQGTDTQYF.

The CDR3: CASSLVGGQITGELFF. J is TRBJ2-2 and V is TRBV5-4; the TRBD1 assignment by TCRdb is unverifiable without DNA. CDR3 length equals 16 residues. Per germline, CDR1 SGHNT and CDR2 YYREEE (reference sequence).

The CDR3 sequence is CASSLGPGQGYSNEQFF. The rearrangement uses TRBV11-2 and TRBJ2-1; TCRdb calls TRBD1, which cannot be checked without DNA. Germline assignment: CDR1 SGHAT and CDR2 FQNNGV. The CDR3 has 17 residues.

This sequence joins TRBV6-5 and TRBJ2-5; the D call from TCRdb, TRBD1, cannot be confirmed without DNA. The CDR3 sequence is 15 residues long. From germline, CDR1 is MNHEY and CDR2 SVGAGI. Here the CDR3 reads CASSRLGGPQETQYF.

The chain joins TRBV19 to TRBJ2-5; TCRdb proposes TRBD1, but this gene call is untestable without DNA. The CDR3 runs 16 residues. Germline lookup yields CDR1 LNHDA and CDR2 SQIVND (reference sequence). The CDR3 region is CASSRVTGTNVETQYF. Complete variable domain (other parts from reference TRBV19 and TRBJ2-5): DGGITQSPKYLFRKEGQNVTLSCEQNLNHDAMYWYRQDPGQGLRLIYYSQIVNDFQKGDIAEGYSVSREKKESFPLTVTSAQKNPTAFYLCASSRVTGTNVETQYFGPGTRLLVL.

The V and J genes are TRBV12-3 or TRBV12-4 and TRBJ2-1; TCRdb calls TRBD2, which cannot be checked without DNA. There are 14 residues in the CDR3. This CDR3 reads CASRTSGSGNEQFF.

The J gene is TRBJ2-5, the V gene TRBV11-2; TCRdb reports TRBD1, a call that lacks DNA to check it against. This CDR3 region has 15 residues. In germline, CDR1 is SGHAT, CDR2 FQNNGV. CDR3 residues: CASSFGQGEQETQYF.

The V and J genes are TRBV5-1 and TRBJ2-1; TCRdb's assignment of TRBD2 cannot be checked, as there is no DNA. The germline V gene encodes CDR1 SGHRS and CDR2 YFSETQ. CDR3 length: 14 residues. CDR3 loop: CASRLTSGDDEQFF.

V gene TRBV20-1 combines with J gene TRBJ2-4; TCRdb reports TRBD1, a call that lacks DNA to check it against. The CDR3 contains 13 residues. Germline assignment: CDR1 DFQATT and CDR2 SNEGSKA (reference sequence). This CDR3 reads CSAGVGAKNIQYF.

V is TRBV12-3 or TRBV12-4 and J is TRBJ1-3; as DNA is missing, the TRBD1 call by TCRdb cannot be tested. The CDR3 totals 15 residues. The CDR3 protein is CASSLGRGPGNTIYF.

CDR3 sequence: CASSLDGSIAEAFF. V usage is TRBV11-2 and J usage is TRBJ1-1. Germline lookup yields CDR1 SGHAT and CDR2 FQNNGV. The CDR3 has 14 amino acids.

The rearrangement uses TRBV19 and TRBJ1-2. This CDR3 is built from 13 residues. The V gene's germline CDR1 is LNHDA and CDR2 SQIVND (reference sequence). The CDR3 reads CASSIGGDGGYTF.

The gene calls are TRBV5-6 and TRBJ2-5; TCRdb names TRBD1, which stays unverified in the absence of DNA. CDR1 is SGHDT and CDR2 is YYEEEE in the germline V gene. This CDR3 contains 14 residues. The CDR3 sequence is CASSRTGSWETQYF.

J is TRBJ1-1 and V is TRBV5-1. This CDR3 comprises 13 residues. From germline, CDR1 is SGHRS and CDR2 YFSETQ. CDR3 sequence: CASSLDLNTEAFF.

The rearrangement links TRBV30 to TRBJ1-4; the TCRdb call, TRBD1, lacks DNA for checking. Germline V gene lookup returns CDR1 GTSNPN and CDR2 SVGIG (reference sequence). CDR3 size: 16 residues. This chain's CDR3 is CAWTPPGALANEKLFF.

The chain is built from TRBV6-2 or TRBV6-3 and TRBJ1-5; with no DNA, the TCRdb D assignment of TRBD1 cannot be verified. There are 14 residues in the CDR3. Looked up from germline, CDR1 is MNHEY and CDR2 is SVGEGT. The CDR3 sequence: CASTHRDNNQPQHF.

This chain connects TRBV5-6 to TRBJ2-5; TCRdb calls TRBD1, which cannot be checked without DNA. The CDR3 has 14 amino acids. Germline loops: CDR1 SGHDT, CDR2 YYEEEE. CDR3 protein: CASSYIDRQETQYF. The whole variable domain, remainder taken from reference TRBV5-6 and TRBJ2-5, is DAGVTQSPTHLIKTRGQQVTLRCSPKSGHDTVSWYQQALGQGPQFIFQYYEEEERQRGNFPDRFSGHQFPNYSSELNVNALLLGDSALYLCASSYIDRQETQYFGPGTRLLVL.

The chain is built from TRBV9 and TRBJ2-2; no DNA is available, so the TRBD1 call from TCRdb remains unchecked. Germline V gene sequence: CDR1 SGDLS, CDR2 YYNGEE. The CDR3 runs to 14 residues. The CDR3 here is CASSAPAWTGELFF.

The rearrangement links TRBV7-9 to TRBJ2-5; TCRdb indicates TRBD1, and absent DNA this call remains unverified. Looked up from germline, CDR1 is SEHNR and CDR2 is FQNEAQ (reference sequence). The CDR3 length is 14 residues. The CDR3 here is CASSRVAGSETQYF.

The chain combines TRBV10-2 with TRBJ2-4; with no DNA, the TCRdb D assignment of TRBD1 cannot be verified. This CDR3 is 13 amino acids long. Germline assignment: CDR1 WSHSY and CDR2 SAAADI. CDR3: CASTQTGQSIQYF.

The gene calls are TRBV12-3 or TRBV12-4 and TRBJ2-5. The CDR3 is 14 residues long. The CDR3: CASSLQSSQETQYF.

The chain combines TRBV4-1 with TRBJ2-1; TCRdb's assignment of TRBD2 cannot be checked, as there is no DNA. Germline loops: CDR1 MGHRA, CDR2 YSYEKL. The CDR3 sequence is 16 residues long. CDR3: CASSQPERTRGNEQFF.

The V gene is TRBV5-1, the J gene TRBJ2-1; no DNA is available, so the TRBD2 call from TCRdb remains unchecked. Germline CDR1 SGHRS, CDR2 YFSETQ. CDR3 length equals 12 residues. The CDR3 spells CASRLAGHEQFF.

The chain is built from TRBV7-9 and TRBJ1-5. CDR3 size: 17 residues. Germline values: CDR1 SEHNR, CDR2 FQNEAQ (reference sequence). The CDR3 is CASSLSSRGEGNQPQHF.

This chain joins TRBV7-2 and TRBJ2-3; TCRdb's D call, TRBD1, is unchecked because there is no DNA. Germline V gene sequence: CDR1 SGHTA, CDR2 FQGNSA. This CDR3 is 13 amino acids long. CDR3 region: CASSSGQGYTQYF.

This chain uses TRBV9 with TRBJ1-1; absent DNA, TCRdb's TRBD1 call cannot be checked. The CDR3 spans 14 residues. The germline V gene encodes CDR1 SGDLS and CDR2 YYNGEE. The CDR3: CASNRDRLNTEAFF.

The chain is built from TRBV24-1 and TRBJ1-1. Germline CDR1 is KGHDR and CDR2 is SFDVKD. The CDR3 sequence is 13 residues long. CDR3 sequence: CATSDGYYTEAFF.

V usage is TRBV27 and J usage is TRBJ2-6; TCRdb proposes TRBD1, but this gene call is untestable without DNA. The CDR3 is 17 residues long. The V gene's germline CDR1 is MNHEY and CDR2 SMNVEV (reference sequence). The CDR3 here is CASTLGQGRTGANVLTF.

The gene calls are TRBV12-3 or TRBV12-4 and TRBJ2-3; TCRdb names TRBD1, which stays unverified in the absence of DNA. The CDR3 consists of 22 residues. CDR3 residues: CASSPGKTEWVGGVPSTDTQYF.